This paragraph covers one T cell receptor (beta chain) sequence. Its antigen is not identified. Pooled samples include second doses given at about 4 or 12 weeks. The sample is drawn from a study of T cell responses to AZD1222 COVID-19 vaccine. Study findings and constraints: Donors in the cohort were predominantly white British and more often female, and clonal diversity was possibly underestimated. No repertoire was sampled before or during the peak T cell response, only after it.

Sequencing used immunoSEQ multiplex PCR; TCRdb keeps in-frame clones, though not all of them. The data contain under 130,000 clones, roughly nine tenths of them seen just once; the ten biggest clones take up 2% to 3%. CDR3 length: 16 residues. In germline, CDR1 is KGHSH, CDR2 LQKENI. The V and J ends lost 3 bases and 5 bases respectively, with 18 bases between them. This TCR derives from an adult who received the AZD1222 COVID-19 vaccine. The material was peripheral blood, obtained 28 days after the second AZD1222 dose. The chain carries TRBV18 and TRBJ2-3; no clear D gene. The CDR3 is CASSPLTGLEEDTQYF. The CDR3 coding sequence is TGTGCCAGCTCACCTCTGACGGGCCTAGAGGAAGATACGCAGTATTTT.